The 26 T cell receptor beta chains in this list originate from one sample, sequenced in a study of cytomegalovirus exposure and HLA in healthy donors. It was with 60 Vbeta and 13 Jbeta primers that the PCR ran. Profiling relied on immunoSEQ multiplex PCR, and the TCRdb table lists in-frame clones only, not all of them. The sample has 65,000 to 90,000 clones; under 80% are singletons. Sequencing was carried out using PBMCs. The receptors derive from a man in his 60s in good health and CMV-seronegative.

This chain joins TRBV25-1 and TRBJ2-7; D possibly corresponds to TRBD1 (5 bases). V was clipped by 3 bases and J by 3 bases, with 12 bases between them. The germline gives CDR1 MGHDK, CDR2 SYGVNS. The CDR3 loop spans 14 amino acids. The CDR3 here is CASSDGHKNYEQYF. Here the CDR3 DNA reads TGTGCCAGCAGTGACGGACACAAAAACTACGAGCAGTACTTC.

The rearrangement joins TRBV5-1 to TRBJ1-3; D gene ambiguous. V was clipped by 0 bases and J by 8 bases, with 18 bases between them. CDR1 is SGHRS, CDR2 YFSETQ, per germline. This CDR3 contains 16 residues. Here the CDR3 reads CASSLGVRNTYDTIYF. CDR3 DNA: TGCGCCAGCAGCTTGGGGGTCAGGAACACTTACGACACCATATATTTT.

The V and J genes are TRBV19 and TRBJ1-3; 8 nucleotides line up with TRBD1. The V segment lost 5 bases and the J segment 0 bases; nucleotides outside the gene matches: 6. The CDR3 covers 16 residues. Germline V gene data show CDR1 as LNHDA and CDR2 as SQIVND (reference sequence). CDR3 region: CASSHAQGASGNTIYF. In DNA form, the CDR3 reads TGTGCCAGTAGTCATGCCCAGGGGGCCTCTGGAAACACCATATATTTT.

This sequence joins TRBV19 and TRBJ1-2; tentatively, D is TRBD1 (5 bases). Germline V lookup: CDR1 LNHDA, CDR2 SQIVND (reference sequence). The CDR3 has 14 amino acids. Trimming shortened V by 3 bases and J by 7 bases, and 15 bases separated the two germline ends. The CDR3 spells CASSISRGSSGYTF. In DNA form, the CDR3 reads TGTGCCAGTAGTATTTCCCGGGGGAGTAGTGGCTACACCTTC.

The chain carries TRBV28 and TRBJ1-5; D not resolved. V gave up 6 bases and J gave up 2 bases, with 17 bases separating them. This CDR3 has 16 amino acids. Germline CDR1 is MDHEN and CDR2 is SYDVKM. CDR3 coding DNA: TGTGCCAGCAGCACCCCCGTCGGGTCGGGCAATCAGCCCCAGCATTTT. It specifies CASSTPVGSGNQPQHF.

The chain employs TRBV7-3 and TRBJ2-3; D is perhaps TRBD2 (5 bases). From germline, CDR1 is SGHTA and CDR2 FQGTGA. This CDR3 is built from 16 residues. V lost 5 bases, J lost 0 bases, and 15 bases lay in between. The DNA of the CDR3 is TGTGCCAGCAGCCTGGCCGCGGGCCCCAGCACAGATACGCAGTATTTT. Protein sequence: CASSLAAGPSTDTQYF.

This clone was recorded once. For the CDR3, the DNA is TGTGCCACCAGCAGAGAACTAGCGGGGGGATCAGAGACCCAGTACTTC. Protein: CATSRELAGGSETQYF. V gene TRBV15 combines with J gene TRBJ2-5; 12 bases match TRBD2. Looked up from germline, CDR1 is LNHNV and CDR2 is YYDKDF (reference sequence). Trimming at V came to 0 bases and at J to 4 bases, leaving 3 bases not matched to a gene. CDR3 length: 16 amino acids.

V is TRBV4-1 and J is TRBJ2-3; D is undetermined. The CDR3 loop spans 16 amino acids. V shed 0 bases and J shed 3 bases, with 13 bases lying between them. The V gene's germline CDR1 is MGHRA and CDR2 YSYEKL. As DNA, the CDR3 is TGCGCCAGCAGCCAAGAGTTCGCGGCGAGGACAGATACGCAGTATTTT. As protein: CASSQEFAARTDTQYF.

CDR3 sequence: CASSLLRGVTDTQYF. The DNA of the CDR3 is TGTGCCAGCAGCTTACTGCGGGGGGTGACAGATACGCAGTATTTT. The chain combines TRBV7-9 with TRBJ2-3; TRBD2 agrees at 8 bases. Germline loops: CDR1 SEHNR, CDR2 FQNEAQ (reference sequence). V was clipped by 2 bases and J by 3 bases; unmatched bases: 4. The CDR3 totals 15 residues.

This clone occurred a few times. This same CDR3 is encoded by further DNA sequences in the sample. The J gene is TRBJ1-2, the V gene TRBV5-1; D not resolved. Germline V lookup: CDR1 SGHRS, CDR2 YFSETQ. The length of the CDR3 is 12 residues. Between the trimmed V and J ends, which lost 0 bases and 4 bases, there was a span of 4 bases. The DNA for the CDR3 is TGCGCCAGCAGCTTGGACAGCTATGGCTACACCTTC. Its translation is CASSLDSYGYTF.

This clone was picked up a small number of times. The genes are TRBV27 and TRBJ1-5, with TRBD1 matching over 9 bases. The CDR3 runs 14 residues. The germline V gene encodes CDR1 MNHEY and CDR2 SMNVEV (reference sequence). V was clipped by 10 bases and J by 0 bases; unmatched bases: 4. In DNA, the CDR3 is TGTGCCACGGGGACAGGGCATAGCAATCAGCCCCAGCATTTT. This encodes CATGTGHSNQPQHF.

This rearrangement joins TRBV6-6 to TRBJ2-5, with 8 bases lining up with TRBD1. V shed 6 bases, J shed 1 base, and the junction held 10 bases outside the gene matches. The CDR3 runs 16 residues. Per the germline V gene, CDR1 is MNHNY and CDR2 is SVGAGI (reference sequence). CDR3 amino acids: CASRIKRTGIQETQYF. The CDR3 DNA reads TGTGCCAGCAGGATAAAAAGGACAGGGATCCAAGAGACCCAGTACTTC.

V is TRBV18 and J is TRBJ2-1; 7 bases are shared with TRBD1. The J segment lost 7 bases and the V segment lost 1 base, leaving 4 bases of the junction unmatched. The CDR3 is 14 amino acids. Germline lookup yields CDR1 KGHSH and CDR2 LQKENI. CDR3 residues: CASSPLMDRNEQFF. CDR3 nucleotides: TGTGCCAGCTCACCACTGATGGACAGGAATGAGCAGTTCTTC.

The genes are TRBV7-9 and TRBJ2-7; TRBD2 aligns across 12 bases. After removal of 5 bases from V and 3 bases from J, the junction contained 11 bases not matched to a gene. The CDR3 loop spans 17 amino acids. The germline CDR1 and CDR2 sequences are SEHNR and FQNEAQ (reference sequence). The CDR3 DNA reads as TGTGCCAGCAGCCCCAGACTAGCGGGGGAACCTGGCTACGAGCAGTACTTC. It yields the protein CASSPRLAGEPGYEQYF. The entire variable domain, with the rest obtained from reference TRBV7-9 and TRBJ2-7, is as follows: DTGVSQNPRHKITKRGQNVTFRCDPISEHNRLYWYRQTLGQGPEFLTYFQNEAQLEKSRLLSDRFSAERPKGSFSTLEIQRTEQGDSAMYLCASSPRLAGEPGYEQYFGPGTRLTVT.

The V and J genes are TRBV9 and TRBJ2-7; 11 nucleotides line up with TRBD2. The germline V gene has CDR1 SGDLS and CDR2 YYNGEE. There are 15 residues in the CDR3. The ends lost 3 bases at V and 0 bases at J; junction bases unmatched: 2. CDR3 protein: CASSAGTSGSYEQYF. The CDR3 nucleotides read TGTGCCAGCAGCGCCGGGACTAGCGGCTCCTACGAGCAGTACTTC.

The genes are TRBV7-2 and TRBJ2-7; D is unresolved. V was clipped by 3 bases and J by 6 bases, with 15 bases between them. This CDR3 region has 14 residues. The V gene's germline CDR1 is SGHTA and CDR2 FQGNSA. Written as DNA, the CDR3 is TGTGCCAGCAGCTTCAGGCCCCCCCTGGGCGAGCAGTACTTC. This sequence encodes CASSFRPPLGEQYF.

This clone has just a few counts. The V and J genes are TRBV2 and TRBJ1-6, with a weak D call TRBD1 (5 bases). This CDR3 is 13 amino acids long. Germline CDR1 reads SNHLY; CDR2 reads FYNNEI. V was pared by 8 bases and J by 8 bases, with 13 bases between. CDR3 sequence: CASLWGDDSPLHF. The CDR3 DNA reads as TGTGCCAGCTTATGGGGGGACGATTCACCCCTCCACTTT. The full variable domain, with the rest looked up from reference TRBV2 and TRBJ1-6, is EPEVTQTPSHQVTQMGQEVILRCVPISNHLYFYWYRQILGQKVEFLVSFYNNEISEKSEIFDDQFSVERPDGSNFTLKIRSTKLEDSAMYFCASLWGDDSPLHFGNGTRLTVT.

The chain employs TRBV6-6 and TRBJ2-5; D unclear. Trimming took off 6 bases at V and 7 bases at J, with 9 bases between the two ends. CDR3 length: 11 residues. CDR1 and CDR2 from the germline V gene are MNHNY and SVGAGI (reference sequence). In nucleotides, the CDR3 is TGTGCCAGCAGCCAGGAAGGGACCCAGTACTTC. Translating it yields CASSQEGTQYF.

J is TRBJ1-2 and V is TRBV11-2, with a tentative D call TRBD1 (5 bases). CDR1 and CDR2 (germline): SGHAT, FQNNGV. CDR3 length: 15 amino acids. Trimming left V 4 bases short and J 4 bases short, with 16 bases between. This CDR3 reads CASSSIPTAPYGYTF. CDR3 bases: TGTGCCAGCAGCTCAATACCGACAGCTCCCTATGGCTACACCTTC. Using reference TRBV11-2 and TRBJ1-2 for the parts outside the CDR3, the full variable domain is EAGVAQSPRYKIIEKRQSVAFWCNPISGHATLYWYQQILGQGPKLLIQFQNNGVVDDSQLPKDRFSAERLKGVDSTLKIQPAKLEDSAVYLCASSSIPTAPYGYTFGSGTRLTVV.

CDR3 amino acids: CASSSTDLAGGSTDTQYF. CDR3 sequence (DNA): TGCGCCAGCAGCTCGACCGATCTAGCGGGGGGTAGCACAGATACGCAGTATTTT. The V call is TRBV5-1, the J call TRBJ2-3; TRBD2 matches 11 bases. The CDR3 has 18 residues. V shed 3 bases and J 0 bases; nucleotides not matched to a gene: 9. In germline, CDR1 is SGHRS, CDR2 YFSETQ.

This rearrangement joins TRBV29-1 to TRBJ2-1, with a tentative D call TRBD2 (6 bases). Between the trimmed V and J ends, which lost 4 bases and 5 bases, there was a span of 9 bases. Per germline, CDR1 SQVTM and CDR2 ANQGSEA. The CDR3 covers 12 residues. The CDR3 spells CSVGSGDNEQFF. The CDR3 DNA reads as TGCAGCGTTGGGTCGGGAGACAATGAGCAGTTCTTC.

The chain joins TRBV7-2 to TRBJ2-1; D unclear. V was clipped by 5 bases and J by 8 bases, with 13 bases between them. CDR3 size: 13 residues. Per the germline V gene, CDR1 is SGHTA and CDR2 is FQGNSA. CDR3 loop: CASSLTPPDEQFF. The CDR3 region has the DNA TGTGCCAGCAGCCTCACTCCCCCCGATGAGCAGTTCTTC.

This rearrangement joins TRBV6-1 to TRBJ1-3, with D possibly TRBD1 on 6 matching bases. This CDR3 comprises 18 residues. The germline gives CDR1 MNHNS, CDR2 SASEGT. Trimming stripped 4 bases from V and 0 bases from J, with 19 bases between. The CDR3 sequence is CASSVGGAGHFSGNTIYF. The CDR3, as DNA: TGTGCCAGCAGTGTGGGGGGGGCAGGTCACTTCTCTGGAAACACCATATATTTT.

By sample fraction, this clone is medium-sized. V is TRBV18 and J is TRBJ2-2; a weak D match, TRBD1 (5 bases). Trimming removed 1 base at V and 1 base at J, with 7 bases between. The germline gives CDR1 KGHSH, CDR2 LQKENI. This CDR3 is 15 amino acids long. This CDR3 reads CASSPLGQNTGELFF. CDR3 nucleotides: TGTGCCAGCTCACCACTGGGGCAGAACACCGGGGAGCTGTTTTTT. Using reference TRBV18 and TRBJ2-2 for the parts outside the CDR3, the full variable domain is NAGVMQNPRHLVRRRGQEARLRCSPMKGHSHVYWYRQLPEEGLKFMVYLQKENIIDESGMPKERFSAEFPKEGPSILRIQQVVRGDSAAYFCASSPLGQNTGELFFGEGSRLTVL.

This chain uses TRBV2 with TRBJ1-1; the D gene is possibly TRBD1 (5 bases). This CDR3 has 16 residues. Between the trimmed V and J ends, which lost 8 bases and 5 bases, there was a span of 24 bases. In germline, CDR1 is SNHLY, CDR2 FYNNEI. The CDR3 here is CASGAPNPGKGTEAFF. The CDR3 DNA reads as TGTGCCAGCGGCGCGCCCAACCCAGGGAAGGGAACTGAAGCTTTCTTT.

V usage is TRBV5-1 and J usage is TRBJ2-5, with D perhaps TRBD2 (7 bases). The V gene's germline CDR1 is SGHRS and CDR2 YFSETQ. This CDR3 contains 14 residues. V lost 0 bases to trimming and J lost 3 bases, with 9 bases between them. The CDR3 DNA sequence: TGCGCCAGCAGCTTGGAAGGGGGGGAAGAGACCCAGTACTTC. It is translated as CASSLEGGEETQYF.